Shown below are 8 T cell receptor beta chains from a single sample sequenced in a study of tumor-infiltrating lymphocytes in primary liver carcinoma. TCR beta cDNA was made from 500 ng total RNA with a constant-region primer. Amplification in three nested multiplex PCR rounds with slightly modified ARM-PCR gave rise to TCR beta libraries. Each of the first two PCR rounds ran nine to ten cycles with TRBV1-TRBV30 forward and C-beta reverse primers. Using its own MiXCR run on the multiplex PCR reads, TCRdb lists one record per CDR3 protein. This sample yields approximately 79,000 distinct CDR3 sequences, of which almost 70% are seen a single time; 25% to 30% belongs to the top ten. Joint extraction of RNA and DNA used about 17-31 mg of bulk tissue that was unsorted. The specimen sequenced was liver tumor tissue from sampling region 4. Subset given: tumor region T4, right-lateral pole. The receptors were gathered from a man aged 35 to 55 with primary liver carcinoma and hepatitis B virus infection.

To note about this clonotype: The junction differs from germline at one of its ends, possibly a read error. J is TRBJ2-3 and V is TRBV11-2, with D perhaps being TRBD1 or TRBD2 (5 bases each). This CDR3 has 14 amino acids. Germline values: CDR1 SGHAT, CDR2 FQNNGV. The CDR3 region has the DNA TGTGCCAGTAACTTAGCGAGGGGATTAGATACGCATTATTTT. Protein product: CASNLARGLDTHYF. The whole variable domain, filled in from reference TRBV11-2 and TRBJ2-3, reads EAGVAQSPRYKIIEKRQSVAFWCNPISGHATLYWYQQILGQGPKLLIQFQNNGVVDDSQLPKDRFSAERLKGVDSTLKIQPAKLEDSAVYLCASNLARGLDTHYFGPGTRLTVL.

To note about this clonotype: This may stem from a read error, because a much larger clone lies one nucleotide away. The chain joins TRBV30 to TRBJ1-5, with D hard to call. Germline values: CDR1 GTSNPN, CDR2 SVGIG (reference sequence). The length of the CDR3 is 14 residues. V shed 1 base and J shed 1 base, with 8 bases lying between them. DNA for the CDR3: TGTGCCTGGAGTGGAGAACTAAGCAATCAGCCCCAGCATTTT. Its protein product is CAWSGELSNQPQHF.

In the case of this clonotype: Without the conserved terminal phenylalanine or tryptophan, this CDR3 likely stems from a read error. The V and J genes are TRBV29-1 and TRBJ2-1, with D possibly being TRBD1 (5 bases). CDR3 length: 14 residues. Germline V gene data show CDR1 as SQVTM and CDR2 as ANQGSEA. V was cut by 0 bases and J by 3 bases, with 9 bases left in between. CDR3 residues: CSVEDVRDYNEQFI. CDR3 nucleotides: TGCAGCGTTGAAGACGTCAGGGACTACAATGAGCAGTTCATC.

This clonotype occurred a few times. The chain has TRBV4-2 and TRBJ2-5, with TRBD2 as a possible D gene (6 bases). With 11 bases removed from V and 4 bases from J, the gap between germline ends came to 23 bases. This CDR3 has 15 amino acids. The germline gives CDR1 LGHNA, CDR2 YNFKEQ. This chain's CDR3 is CACSQGAGLGETQYF. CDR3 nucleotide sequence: TGTGCCTGTAGCCAAGGGGCGGGATTGGGAGAGACCCAGTACTTC.

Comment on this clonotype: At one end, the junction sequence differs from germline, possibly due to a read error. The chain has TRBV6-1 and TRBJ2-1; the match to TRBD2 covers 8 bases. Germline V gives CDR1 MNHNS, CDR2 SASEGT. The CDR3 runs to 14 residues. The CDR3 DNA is TGTGTCAGCACCGGGACTAGTGGTTACAATGAGCAGTTCTTC. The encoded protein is CVSTGTSGYNEQFF.

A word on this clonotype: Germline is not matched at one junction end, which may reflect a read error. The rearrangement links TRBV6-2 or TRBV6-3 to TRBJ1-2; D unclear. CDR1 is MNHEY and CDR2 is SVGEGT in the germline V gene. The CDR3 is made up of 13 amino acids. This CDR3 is CASGYSVWVGYTF. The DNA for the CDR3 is TGTGCCAGCGGTTACTCTGTATGGGTAGGCTACACCTTC.

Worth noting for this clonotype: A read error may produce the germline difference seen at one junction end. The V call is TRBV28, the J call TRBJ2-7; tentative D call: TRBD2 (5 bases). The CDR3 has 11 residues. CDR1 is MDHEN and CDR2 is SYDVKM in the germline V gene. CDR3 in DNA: TGTACCAGCGGCAATTCCCACGAGCAGTACTTC. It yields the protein CTSGNSHEQYF.

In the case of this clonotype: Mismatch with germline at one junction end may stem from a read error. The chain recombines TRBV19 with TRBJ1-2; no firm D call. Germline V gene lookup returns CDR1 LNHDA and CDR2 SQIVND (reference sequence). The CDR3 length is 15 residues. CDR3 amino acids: CASSGEHEWNCGYTF. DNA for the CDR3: TGTGCCAGTAGTGGGGAGCATGAGTGGAACTGTGGCTACACCTTC.